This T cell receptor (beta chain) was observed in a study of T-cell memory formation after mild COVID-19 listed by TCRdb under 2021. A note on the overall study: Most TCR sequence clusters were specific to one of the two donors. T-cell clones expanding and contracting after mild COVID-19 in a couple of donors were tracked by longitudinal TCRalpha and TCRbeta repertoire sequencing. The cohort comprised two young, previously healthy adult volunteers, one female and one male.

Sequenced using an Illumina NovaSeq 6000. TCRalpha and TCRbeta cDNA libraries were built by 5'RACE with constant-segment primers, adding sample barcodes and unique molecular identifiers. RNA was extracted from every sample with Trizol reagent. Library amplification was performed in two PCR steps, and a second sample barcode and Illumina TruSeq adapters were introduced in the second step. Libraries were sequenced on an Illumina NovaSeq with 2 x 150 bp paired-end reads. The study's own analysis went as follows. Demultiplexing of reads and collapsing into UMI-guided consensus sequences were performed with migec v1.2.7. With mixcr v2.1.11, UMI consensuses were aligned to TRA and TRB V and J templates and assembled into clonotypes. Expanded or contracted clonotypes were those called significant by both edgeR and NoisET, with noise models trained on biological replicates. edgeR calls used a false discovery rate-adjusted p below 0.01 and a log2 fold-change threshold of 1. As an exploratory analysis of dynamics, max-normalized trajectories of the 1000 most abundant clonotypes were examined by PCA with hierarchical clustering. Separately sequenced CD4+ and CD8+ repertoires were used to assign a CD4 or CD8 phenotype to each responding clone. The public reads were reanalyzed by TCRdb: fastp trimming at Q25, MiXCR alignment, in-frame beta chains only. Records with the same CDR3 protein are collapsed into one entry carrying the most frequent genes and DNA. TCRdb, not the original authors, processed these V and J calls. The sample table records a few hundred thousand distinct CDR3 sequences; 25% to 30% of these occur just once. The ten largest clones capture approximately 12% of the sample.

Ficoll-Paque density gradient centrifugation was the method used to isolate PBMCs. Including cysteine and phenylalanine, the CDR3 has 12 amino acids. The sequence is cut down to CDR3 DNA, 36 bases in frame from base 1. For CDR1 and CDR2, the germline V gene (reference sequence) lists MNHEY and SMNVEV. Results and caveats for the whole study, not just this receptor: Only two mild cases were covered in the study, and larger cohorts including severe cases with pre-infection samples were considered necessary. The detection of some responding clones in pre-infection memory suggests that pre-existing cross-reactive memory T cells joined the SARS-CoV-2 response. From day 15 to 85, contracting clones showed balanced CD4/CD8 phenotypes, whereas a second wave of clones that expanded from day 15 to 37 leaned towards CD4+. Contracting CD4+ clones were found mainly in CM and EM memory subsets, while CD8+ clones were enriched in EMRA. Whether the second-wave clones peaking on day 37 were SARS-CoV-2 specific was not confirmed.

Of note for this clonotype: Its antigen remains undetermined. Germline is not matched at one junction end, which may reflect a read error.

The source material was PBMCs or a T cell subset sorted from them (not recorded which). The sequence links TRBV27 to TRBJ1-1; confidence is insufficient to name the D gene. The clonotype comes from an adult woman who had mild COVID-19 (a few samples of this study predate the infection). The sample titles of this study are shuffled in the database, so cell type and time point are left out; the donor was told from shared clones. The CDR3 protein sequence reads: CASSFPNAEAFF. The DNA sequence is TGTGCCAGCAGTTTCCCGAACGCTGAAGCTTTCTTT.